What follows are 8 T cell receptor beta chains derived from one specimen sequenced in a study of cytomegalovirus exposure and HLA in healthy donors. The PCR used 60 Vbeta and 13 Jbeta primers. Generated by immunoSEQ multiplex PCR, the TCRdb table keeps only in-frame clones and is missing some. The sample contains about 120,000 clones, 55% to 65% of which appear only once. What was sequenced was PBMCs. The receptors here all came from a woman between 35 and 50 years old in good health and CMV-seropositive.

This chain joins TRBV9 and TRBJ1-5, with TRBD1 as a possible D gene (6 bases). There are 15 residues in the CDR3. Germline loops: CDR1 SGDLS, CDR2 YYNGEE. Trimming removed 3 bases at V and 3 bases at J, with 13 bases between. The CDR3 nucleotides are TGTGCCAGCAGCGGCGGGGGCCTGCCCAATCAGCCCCAGCATTTT. Translation gives CASSGGGLPNQPQHF.

DNA for the CDR3: TGCGCCAGCAGCTTGGTGAGCGGTTGGGAGACCCAGTACTTC. Protein: CASSLVSGWETQYF. This chain uses TRBV5-1 with TRBJ2-5, with a weak D call TRBD2 (5 bases). Germline CDR1 and CDR2: SGHRS and YFSETQ. CDR3 size: 14 residues. Trimming left V 0 bases short and J 5 bases short, with 11 bases between.

The chain couples TRBV7-3 to TRBJ2-5, with 10 bases aligning to TRBD2. This CDR3 is built from 16 residues. Germline V lookup: CDR1 SGHTA, CDR2 FQGTGA. The junction had 6 bases not matched to a gene; V was cut back by 3 bases and J by 2 bases. The CDR3 region is CASSFASGRPQETQYF. The CDR3 nucleotides read TGTGCCAGCAGCTTCGCTAGCGGGAGACCTCAAGAGACCCAGTACTTC.

The gene calls are TRBV27 and TRBJ1-2; TRBD1 aligns across 8 bases. There are 14 residues in the CDR3. Losses at the gene ends were 5 bases for V and 2 bases for J; bases not matched to a gene: 4. Germline values: CDR1 MNHEY, CDR2 SMNVEV (reference sequence). CDR3 nucleotides: TGTGCCAGCAGTCCAACAGGGGGGAACTATGGCTACACCTTC. This sequence encodes CASSPTGGNYGYTF.

Written as DNA, the CDR3 is TGTGCCAGCAGCCCGGTAGGGGGGGCACCTTTAGGGTGGGCCAACGTCCTGACTTTC. This gives the protein CASSPVGGAPLGWANVLTF. This sequence joins TRBV7-8 and TRBJ2-6; D might be TRBD2 (7 bases). The germline V and J ends were trimmed by 5 bases and 5 bases, with 25 bases remaining between them. The CDR3 consists of 19 residues. Germline CDR1 and CDR2: SGHVS and FQNEAQ.

This CDR3 is CASSLVSSGSSYNEQFF. The CDR3 DNA follows: TGTGCCAGCAGCTTAGTGTCTAGCGGGAGCTCCTACAATGAGCAGTTCTTC. The rearrangement joins TRBV7-2 to TRBJ2-1, with 10 bases fitting TRBD2. Germline CDR1 and CDR2: SGHTA and FQGNSA. Trimming removed 1 base from V and 0 bases from J; junction bases left unmatched: 3. The CDR3 covers 17 residues.

The rearrangement links TRBV11-2 to TRBJ1-2; D unresolved. The ends were cut back, 5 bases at V and 4 bases at J, with 17 bases in the middle. Germline lookup yields CDR1 SGHAT and CDR2 FQNNGV. The CDR3 spans 15 residues. CDR3 residues: CASSQRGRMLYGYTF. In DNA form, the CDR3 reads TGTGCCAGCAGCCAGCGAGGCCGGATGCTCTATGGCTACACCTTC. Full variable domain (rest looked up from reference TRBV11-2 and TRBJ1-2): EAGVAQSPRYKIIEKRQSVAFWCNPISGHATLYWYQQILGQGPKLLIQFQNNGVVDDSQLPKDRFSAERLKGVDSTLKIQPAKLEDSAVYLCASSQRGRMLYGYTFGSGTRLTVV.

V and J are TRBV7-2 and TRBJ2-1, with D unclear. The germline V gene encodes CDR1 SGHTA and CDR2 FQGNSA. The ends were cut back, 5 bases at V and 6 bases at J, with 17 bases in the middle. The CDR3 totals 15 residues. The CDR3 here is CASSILEVAVNEQFF. Here the CDR3 DNA reads TGTGCCAGCAGCATTCTAGAGGTGGCCGTCAATGAGCAGTTCTTC.